Below are 14 T cell receptor beta chains sequenced from a single sample in a study of blood T cell repertoires in COVID-19 (dated by TCRdb to about 2020). The method behind the library was the immunoSEQ multiplex PCR assay. TCRdb took over this immuneACCESS table, retaining in-frame rearrangements with V and J assigned. Such tables are incomplete; in checked studies, under half of the missing clones stem from an unresolved V gene, and the remainder is unexplained. The sample yields tens of thousands of clones; 80% to 90% were counted once. 2.5% to 3% of the sample rests with the top ten. Sequenced sample: peripheral blood. The receptors stem from an elderly man with acute or convalescent COVID-19.

V gene TRBV5-1 combines with J gene TRBJ1-2; tentatively, D is TRBD1 (6 bases). This CDR3 is built from 14 residues. V was cut by 1 base and J by 4 bases, with 11 bases left in between. From germline, CDR1 is SGHRS and CDR2 YFSETQ. The CDR3 DNA is TGCGCCAGCAGCTTGACACAGGGAAGCTATGGCTACACCTTC. Translating gives CASSLTQGSYGYTF.

The V call is TRBV3-1 (or the pseudogene TRBV3-2), the J call TRBJ2-3; TRBD2 aligns across 11 bases. J gave up 8 bases and V 4 bases, and 5 bases lay outside the gene matches. The germline V gene encodes CDR1 LGHDT and CDR2 YNNKEL (reference sequence). This CDR3 is 14 amino acids long. CDR3 sequence reads: CASSRSGGDGTQYF. In DNA form, the CDR3 reads TGTGCCAGCAGCCGTAGCGGGGGGGACGGTACGCAGTATTTT.

The CDR3 DNA reads as TGTGCCTGGGGGCCACGCGATAGCTCTGGAAACACCATATATTTT. Translated: CAWGPRDSSGNTIYF. V is TRBV30 and J is TRBJ1-3; D is undetermined. V was pared by 5 bases and J by 0 bases, with 14 bases between. This CDR3 contains 15 residues. Germline V gene lookup returns CDR1 GTSNPN and CDR2 SVGIG (reference sequence).

The chain is built from TRBV19 and TRBJ2-5; D might be TRBD2 (6 bases). V was cut by 5 bases and J by 9 bases, with 16 bases left in between. Germline CDR1 is LNHDA and CDR2 is SQIVND (reference sequence). This CDR3 is 13 amino acids long. CDR3 residues: CASSPGTRRAQYF. CDR3 DNA sequence: TGTGCCAGTAGTCCCGGGACGCGGAGGGCCCAGTACTTC.

J is TRBJ2-3 and V is TRBV5-1; 13 bases fit TRBD2. CDR1 SGHRS and CDR2 YFSETQ come from the germline V gene. The CDR3 runs to 17 residues. J gave up 6 bases and V 5 bases, and 12 bases lay outside the gene matches. The chain's CDR3 is CASSPQLTSGGSDTQYF. The CDR3, as DNA: TGCGCCAGCAGTCCTCAATTGACTAGCGGGGGGTCGGATACGCAGTATTTT.

The genes are TRBV6-2 or TRBV6-3 and TRBJ2-7, with 9 positions matching TRBD1. Germline V gene data show CDR1 as MNHEY and CDR2 as SVGEGT. V was pared by 2 bases and J by 2 bases, with 4 bases of the junction left unmatched. The CDR3 consists of 15 residues. CDR3 sequence: CASSYGQGPTYEQYF. The CDR3 bases are TGTGCCAGCAGTTACGGACAGGGGCCCACCTACGAGCAGTACTTC.

In the case of this clone: Lacking the conserved final phenylalanine or tryptophan, this CDR3 likely reflects a read error. The DNA is left out, because the CDR3 cannot be placed on it with certainty; the CDR3 is given as TCRdb lists it. CDR3 loop: CASSLLSPIPRDRPSLLI. This rearrangement joins TRBV13 to TRBJ1-1; TRBD1, the table's D call, lacks a check against the DNA. A total of 18 residues make up the CDR3, ends included. CDR1 PRHDT and CDR2 FYEKMQ come from the germline V gene (reference sequence).

This clone was seen just once. The chain joins TRBV5-4 to TRBJ1-1, with a possible D match to TRBD1 (5 bases). Trimming pared 2 bases from V and 5 bases from J, leaving 13 bases between. CDR3 size: 14 residues. Per germline, CDR1 SGHNT and CDR2 YYREEE (reference sequence). CDR3 loop: CASSLEGVGTEAFF. The CDR3, as DNA: TGTGCCAGCAGCTTAGAAGGGGTGGGGACTGAAGCTTTCTTT.

This chain links TRBV6-5 with TRBJ2-1; tentatively, D is TRBD1 (6 bases). The germline V gene encodes CDR1 MNHEY and CDR2 SVGAGI. Trimming cost V 7 bases and J 5 bases, with 18 bases left between them. The CDR3 is 15 residues long. The CDR3 DNA reads as TGTGCCAGCACTATATTCGGAACAGGGAACAATGAGCAGTTCTTC. It specifies CASTIFGTGNNEQFF.

The V and J genes are TRBV14 and TRBJ2-7, with no clear D. This CDR3 has 13 residues. Germline V gene data show CDR1 as SGHDN and CDR2 as FVKESK. V shed 2 bases and J shed 6 bases, with 11 bases lying between them. CDR3 residues: CASSQKELSEQYF. CDR3 sequence (DNA): TGTGCCAGCAGCCAAAAAGAGTTATCCGAGCAGTACTTC. Full variable domain (rest looked up from reference TRBV14 and TRBJ2-7): EAGVTQFPSHSVIEKGQTVTLRCDPISGHDNLYWYRRVMGKEIKFLLHFVKESKQDESGMPNNRFLAERTGGTYSTLKVQPAELEDSGVYFCASSQKELSEQYFGPGTRLTVT.

The J gene is TRBJ2-1, the V gene TRBV9; D is undetermined. The CDR3 consists of 14 residues. V shed 6 bases and J shed 1 base, with 11 bases lying between them. Germline V lookup: CDR1 SGDLS, CDR2 YYNGEE. The CDR3 DNA reads TGTGCCAGCAATTTACTCGGTTCCTACAATGAGCAGTTCTTC. It specifies CASNLLGSYNEQFF.

J is TRBJ2-3 and V is TRBV5-1, with TRBD2 matching 7 bases. The J segment lost 1 base and the V segment lost 0 bases, leaving 2 bases of the junction unmatched. CDR3 length equals 15 residues. The germline gives CDR1 SGHRS, CDR2 YFSETQ. CDR3 in DNA: TGCGCCAGCAGCTTGGGCGGGAGACGCACAGATACGCAGTATTTT. It translates to CASSLGGRRTDTQYF.

The chain uses TRBV12-3 or TRBV12-4 and TRBJ1-3; D ambiguous. The CDR3 has 13 amino acids. V dropped 1 base and J dropped 12 bases, with 13 bases sitting between them. CDR3 loop: CASSLVWESNIYF. CDR3 coding DNA: TGTGCCAGCAGTTTAGTCTGGGAGAGCAACATATATTTT.

This rearrangement joins TRBV18 to TRBJ1-1; 9 bases line up with TRBD1. The CDR3 extends over 14 amino acids. V lost 6 bases to trimming and J lost 6 bases; unmatched junction nucleotides: 8. Germline CDR1 KGHSH, CDR2 LQKENI. The chain's CDR3 is CASSRTGDASEAFF. CDR3 coding DNA: TGTGCCAGCTCGCGGACAGGGGACGCCTCTGAAGCTTTCTTT.